This TCR beta chain came from a study of blood T cell repertoires in COVID-19. Concerning this clone: The same CDR3 can be traced to other DNA sequences in this sample.

Germline V lookup: CDR1 SGHRS, CDR2 YFSETQ. V was pared by 0 bases and J by 5 bases, with 8 bases between. This CDR3 contains 13 residues. This table comes from immunoSEQ multiplex PCR, and its TCRdb copy is limited to in-frame clones, with some not included. The repertoire holds 200,000 to 250,000 clones, with around 90% as singletons. This TCR was recovered from a man younger than 45 who had been exposed to COVID-19. The rearrangement joins TRBV5-1 to TRBJ1-1, with D possibly being TRBD1 (5 bases). Sequences were obtained from PBMCs or T cells enriched from blood (not recorded which). CDR3 sequence (DNA): TGCGCCAGCAGCTTGGATGGGGGGACTGAAGCTTTCTTT. It translates to CASSLDGGTEAFF.